These 24 T cell receptor beta chains share one sample of origin, sequenced in a study of blood T cell repertoires in COVID-19. The table came from immunoSEQ multiplex PCR; TCRdb's copy has only in-frame clones and leaves some out. The table has tens of thousands of clones, over 75% seen once. Sequences were obtained from peripheral blood. The receptor source for this set is a human donor in a cohort sampled during active COVID-19. The donor label of this sample is uncertain.

The chain recombines TRBV5-6 with TRBJ1-5; 9 bases line up with TRBD1. Germline CDR1 SGHDT, CDR2 YYEEEE. J was trimmed by 5 bases and V by 1 base; bases with no gene match: 4. The CDR3 covers 15 residues. The CDR3 sequence is CASSLQDRGYQPQHF. The CDR3 nucleotides are TGTGCCAGCAGCTTGCAGGACAGGGGATATCAGCCCCAGCATTTT.

This chain joins TRBV24-1 and TRBJ2-3; 9 positions match TRBD2. V shed 0 bases and J 4 bases; nucleotides not matched to a gene: 4. The CDR3 has 16 residues. Germline V gives CDR1 KGHDR, CDR2 SFDVKD. The CDR3, as DNA: TGTGCCACCAGTGATTTGGGCGGGGGGGCGTCAGATACGCAGTATTTT. Encoded protein: CATSDLGGGASDTQYF.

J is TRBJ1-1 and V is TRBV4-3; D might be TRBD1 (5 bases). There are 15 residues in the CDR3. V lost 0 bases and J lost 7, with 15 bases in between. The germline V gene has CDR1 LGHNA and CDR2 YSLEER. This chain's CDR3 is CASSQDAGPQSEAFF. The CDR3 region has the DNA TGCGCCAGCAGCCAAGATGCGGGGCCTCAGAGTGAAGCTTTCTTT.

Turning to this clone: The junction shows a germline mismatch at one end, possibly a read error. The chain is built from TRBV6-1 and TRBJ1-1; no clear D gene. Germline lookup yields CDR1 MNHNS and CDR2 SASEGT. The CDR3 loop spans 14 amino acids. The CDR3 loop is CASREASGNTEAFF. CDR3 sequence (DNA): TGTGCCAGCAGGGAAGCGAGCGGGAACACTGAAGCTTTCTTT.

This chain joins TRBV11-2 and TRBJ2-2; possibly TRBD2 for D (7 bases). Looked up from germline, CDR1 is SGHAT and CDR2 is FQNNGV. CDR3 length: 18 residues. V lost 5 bases to trimming and J lost 1 base, with 20 bases between them. CDR3 sequence: CASSPQAGAQLNTGELFF. CDR3 bases: TGTGCCAGCAGCCCCCAGGCGGGGGCCCAATTGAACACCGGGGAGCTGTTTTTT.

Written as DNA, the CDR3 is TGTGCCAGCAGTTCCCCCTCGAGTGGGGCCAACGTCCTGACTTTC. This gives the protein CASSSPSSGANVLTF. The J gene is TRBJ2-6, the V gene TRBV28, with D unclear. This CDR3 spans 15 amino acids. V was clipped by 4 bases and J by 3 bases, with 10 bases between them. Germline V gives CDR1 MDHEN, CDR2 SYDVKM.

The gene calls are TRBV15 and TRBJ1-2; TRBD1 is a possible D gene (5 bases). The CDR3 sequence is 15 residues long. Trimming left V 3 bases short and J 4 bases short, with 15 bases between. In germline, CDR1 is LNHNV, CDR2 YYDKDF (reference sequence). The CDR3 nucleotides are TGTGCCACCAGCAGTCCGGGGGAGCTGGGCTATGGCTACACCTTC. Its translation is CATSSPGELGYGYTF.

V is TRBV3-1 (or the pseudogene TRBV3-2) and J is TRBJ1-3; 7 bases fit TRBD1. Per germline, CDR1 LGHDT and CDR2 YNNKEL (reference sequence). J gave up 4 bases and V 8 bases, and 5 bases lay outside the gene matches. This CDR3 has 13 amino acids. The CDR3 reads CASQQGSGNTIYF. The CDR3 DNA is TGTGCCAGCCAACAGGGGTCGGGAAACACCATATATTTT.

The count of this clone is one. This chain uses TRBV18 with TRBJ1-2; tentatively, D is TRBD1 (6 bases). CDR1 is KGHSH and CDR2 is LQKENI in the germline V gene. This CDR3 contains 15 residues. Between the trimmed V and J ends, which lost 2 bases and 7 bases, there was a span of 17 bases. CDR3 sequence reads: CASSPSPGASGGYTF. For the CDR3, the DNA is TGTGCCAGCTCACCAAGTCCAGGGGCTTCCGGTGGCTACACCTTC.

The gene calls are TRBV5-4 and TRBJ2-2, with D maybe TRBD2 (6 bases). Deletions cut 0 bases from V and 5 bases from J, with 14 bases between. Looked up from germline, CDR1 is SGHNT and CDR2 is YYREEE (reference sequence). This CDR3 has 16 residues. The CDR3 coding sequence is TGTGCCAGCAGCTTGGTGGGACTCTCAGGGACCGGGGAGCTGTTTTTT. Protein: CASSLVGLSGTGELFF.

The V call is TRBV3-1 (or the pseudogene TRBV3-2), the J call TRBJ2-3, with D perhaps matching TRBD1 (6 bases). Germline V gives CDR1 LGHDT, CDR2 YNNKEL (reference sequence). The CDR3 is 16 residues long. V was pared by 2 bases and J by 3 bases, with 15 bases between. The CDR3 DNA is TGTGCCAGCAGCCAAAGGACAGACACACAAACAGATACGCAGTATTTT. Residues: CASSQRTDTQTDTQYF.

This CDR3 is CASSLGTEAFF. The CDR3 DNA sequence: TGCGCCAGCAGCCTCGGCACTGAAGCTTTCTTT. This chain links TRBV5-1 with TRBJ1-1, with D unclear. With 4 bases removed from V and 4 bases from J, the gap between germline ends came to 5 bases. Germline CDR1 SGHRS, CDR2 YFSETQ. The CDR3 spans 11 residues. Using reference TRBV5-1 and TRBJ1-1 for the parts outside the CDR3, the full variable domain is KAGVTQTPRYLIKTRGQQVTLSCSPISGHRSVSWYQQTPGQGLQFLFEYFSETQRNKGNFPGRFSGRQFSNSRSEMNVSTLELGDSALYLCASSLGTEAFFGQGTRLTVV.

The chain recombines TRBV5-1 with TRBJ2-1; 7 bases agree with TRBD2. The germline V gene has CDR1 SGHRS and CDR2 YFSETQ. After removal of 0 bases from V and 5 bases from J, the junction contained 2 bases not matched to a gene. The CDR3 is made up of 14 amino acids. For the CDR3, the DNA is TGCGCCAGCAGCTTGGAAGCGGGGAACAATGAGCAGTTCTTC. Protein sequence: CASSLEAGNNEQFF.

This clone was recorded once. This chain connects TRBV28 to TRBJ2-7; the D gene is possibly TRBD1 (5 bases). CDR1 is MDHEN, CDR2 SYDVKM, per germline. The CDR3 contains 14 residues. V was cut by 4 bases and J by 0 bases, with 10 bases left in between. This chain's CDR3 is CASSSTTVSYEQYF. CDR3 DNA sequence: TGTGCCAGCAGTTCCACGACAGTCTCCTACGAGCAGTACTTC.

This clone was detected once. V and J are TRBV9 and TRBJ1-6; possible D gene TRBD1, 6 bases. CDR3 length: 15 amino acids. V gave up 2 bases and J gave up 5 bases, with 11 bases separating them. Germline lookup yields CDR1 SGDLS and CDR2 YYNGEE. The CDR3 DNA reads TGTGCCAGCAGCGTCGGATGGACAGATAATTCACCCCTCCACTTT. Residues: CASSVGWTDNSPLHF.

The chain recombines TRBV5-6 with TRBJ2-7, with TRBD1 matching over 12 bases. Germline V gene data show CDR1 as SGHDT and CDR2 as YYEEEE. This CDR3 spans 14 amino acids. After removal of 5 bases from V and 6 bases from J, the junction contained 6 bases not matched to a gene. DNA for the CDR3: TGTGCCAGCAGGAGAGGGACAGGGGGCTCCGAGCAGTACTTC. It specifies CASRRGTGGSEQYF.

The rearrangement links TRBV3-1 (or the pseudogene TRBV3-2) to TRBJ2-5; 9 bases line up with TRBD2. The length of the CDR3 is 15 residues. Germline V lookup: CDR1 LGHDT, CDR2 YNNKEL (reference sequence). V trimming: 1 base; J trimming: 5 bases; junction bases outside the gene matches: 5. The CDR3 loop is CASSQGGTSRETQYF. The CDR3 region has the DNA TGTGCCAGCAGCCAAGGTGGGACTAGCCGTGAGACCCAGTACTTC.

The V call is TRBV12-3 or TRBV12-4, the J call TRBJ1-1; no reliable D call. The V end lost 7 bases, the J end lost 0 bases, and 9 bases lay between the germline ends. This CDR3 region has 13 residues. This CDR3 is CASTEQMNTEAFF. CDR3 sequence (DNA): TGTGCCAGCACCGAACAGATGAACACTGAAGCTTTCTTT.

The count of this clone is one. Other DNA sequences in this specimen translate into the identical CDR3. The chain couples TRBV7-9 to TRBJ2-2; 7 bases are shared with TRBD1. This CDR3 has 15 amino acids. The V segment lost 1 base and the J segment 4 bases; nucleotides outside the gene matches: 3. Germline V CDR1 and CDR2: SEHNR, FQNEAQ (reference sequence). The CDR3 sequence: CASSLEAGGTGELFF. CDR3 DNA: TGTGCCAGCAGCTTAGAGGCAGGGGGCACCGGGGAGCTGTTTTTT.

This chain links TRBV2 with TRBJ2-4, with 10 bases matching TRBD1. The V gene end was trimmed by 0 bases and the J gene end by 6 bases; junction bases not matched to a gene: 8. This CDR3 is built from 17 residues. Per germline, CDR1 SNHLY and CDR2 FYNNEI. Written as DNA, the CDR3 is TGTGCCAGCAGTGAAGCGCTCGACAGGGGGCAGCGAAACATTCAGTACTTC. The encoded protein is CASSEALDRGQRNIQYF.

This chain connects TRBV5-6 to TRBJ1-2; D is ambiguous. Per germline, CDR1 SGHDT and CDR2 YYEEEE. V was clipped by 1 base and J by 4 bases, with 14 bases between them. The CDR3 is 15 amino acids. The chain's CDR3 is CASSLFGPEGYGYTF. CDR3 DNA sequence: TGTGCCAGCAGCTTGTTTGGCCCTGAGGGCTATGGCTACACCTTC.

The gene calls are TRBV7-2 and TRBJ2-7, with a possible D match to TRBD1 (5 bases). Trimming took 7 bases from V and 3 from J, leaving 13 bases between them. The CDR3 is made up of 13 amino acids. Per germline, CDR1 SGHTA and CDR2 FQGNSA. The CDR3 DNA reads as TGTGCCAGCACCTTCGACAGATTCTACGAGCAGTACTTC. Its translation: CASTFDRFYEQYF.

The CDR3 bases are TGCGCCAGCAGCTATACACAGGGGGCCTTAGGGGAAAAACTGTTTTTT. Residues: CASSYTQGALGEKLFF. V usage is TRBV5-1 and J usage is TRBJ1-4; 9 bases map to TRBD1. The germline V gene encodes CDR1 SGHRS and CDR2 YFSETQ. CDR3 length: 16 residues. Trimming removed 3 bases from V and 8 bases from J; junction bases left unmatched: 11.

The table lists this clone with a count of one. The chain is built from TRBV3-1 (or the pseudogene TRBV3-2) and TRBJ1-1; the D is unclear. CDR3 size: 13 residues. Germline V gene data show CDR1 as LGHDT and CDR2 as YNNKEL (reference sequence). V gave up 3 bases and J gave up 3 bases, with 8 bases separating them. CDR3 nucleotides: TGTGCCAGCAGCCATGGGAGGCACACTGAAGCTTTCTTT. This codes for CASSHGRHTEAFF.